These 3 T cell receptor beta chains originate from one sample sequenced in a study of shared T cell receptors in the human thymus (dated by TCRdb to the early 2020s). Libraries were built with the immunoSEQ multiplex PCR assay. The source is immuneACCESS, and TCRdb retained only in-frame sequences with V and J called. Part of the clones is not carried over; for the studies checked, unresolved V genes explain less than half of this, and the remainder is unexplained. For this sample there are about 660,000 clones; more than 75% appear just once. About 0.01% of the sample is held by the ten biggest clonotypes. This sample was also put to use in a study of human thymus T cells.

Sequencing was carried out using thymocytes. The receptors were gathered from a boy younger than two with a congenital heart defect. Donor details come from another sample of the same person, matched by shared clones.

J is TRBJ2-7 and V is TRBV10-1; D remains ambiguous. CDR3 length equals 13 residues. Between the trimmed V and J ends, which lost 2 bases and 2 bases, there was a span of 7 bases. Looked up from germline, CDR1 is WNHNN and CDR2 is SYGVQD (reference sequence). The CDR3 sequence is CASSELATYEQYF. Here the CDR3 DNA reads TGCGCCAGCAGTGAGCTGGCCACCTACGAGCAGTACTTC.

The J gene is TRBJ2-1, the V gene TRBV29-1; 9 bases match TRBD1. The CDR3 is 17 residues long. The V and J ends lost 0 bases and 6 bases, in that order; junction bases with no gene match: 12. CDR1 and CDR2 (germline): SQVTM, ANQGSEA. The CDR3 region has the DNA TGCAGCGTTGAAGATCAGTTTGTCGGACAGGGGAGCAATGAGCAGTTCTTC. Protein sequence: CSVEDQFVGQGSNEQFF.

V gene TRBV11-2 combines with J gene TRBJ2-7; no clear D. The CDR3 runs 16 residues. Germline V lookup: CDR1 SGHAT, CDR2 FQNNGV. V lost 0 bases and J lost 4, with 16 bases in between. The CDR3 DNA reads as TGTGCCAGCAGCTTAGATGGTTGGCACCGGGTATACGAGCAGTACTTC. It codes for CASSLDGWHRVYEQYF.